The present T cell receptor (beta chain) was sequenced within a study of blood T cells in healthy people across ages. Study observations and caveats: Researchers judged that diversity estimates from one million T cells fell short of true values. Naive CD4+ cell counts and diversity both ran higher in long-lived than in aged donors.

In its sample, this clonotype was seen once. The antigen is undetermined. The CDR3 is 12 amino acids. Germline lookup yields CDR1 ENHRY and CDR2 SYGVKD. Trimming cost V 2 bases and J 6 bases, with 5 bases left between them. Primers used in a second PCR of about 6 to 11 cycles were a sample-barcoded 5' primer and a J-beta primer mix. Individual samples furnished no less than 2.5 million CDR3-containing paired-end reads apiece. A single record per CDR3 protein comes from TCRdb applying MiXCR to the 5' RACE reads. The sample includes approximately 1,000,000 distinct CDR3 sequences, around two fifths seen only once; the top ten take about an eighth.

The rearrangement joins TRBV10-3 to TRBJ1-5, with no clear D. Sequencing was carried out using blood. The receptor was isolated from a man younger than 35 in good health. This CDR3 reads CAISETGQPQHF. The CDR3 nucleotides read TGTGCCATCAGTGAGACTGGTCAGCCCCAGCATTTT.